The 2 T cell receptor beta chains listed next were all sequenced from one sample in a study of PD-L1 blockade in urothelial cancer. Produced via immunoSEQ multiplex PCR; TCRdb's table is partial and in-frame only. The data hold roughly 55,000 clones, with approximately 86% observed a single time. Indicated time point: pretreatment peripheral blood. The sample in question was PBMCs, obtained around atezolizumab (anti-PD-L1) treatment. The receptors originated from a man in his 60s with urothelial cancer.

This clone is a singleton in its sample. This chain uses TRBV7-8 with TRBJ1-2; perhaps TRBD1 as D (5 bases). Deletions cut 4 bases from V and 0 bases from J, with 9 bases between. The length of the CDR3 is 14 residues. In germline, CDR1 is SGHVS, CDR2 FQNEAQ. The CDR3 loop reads CASSSTVANYGYTF. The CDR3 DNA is TGTGCCAGCAGCTCGACAGTAGCTAACTATGGCTACACCTTC.

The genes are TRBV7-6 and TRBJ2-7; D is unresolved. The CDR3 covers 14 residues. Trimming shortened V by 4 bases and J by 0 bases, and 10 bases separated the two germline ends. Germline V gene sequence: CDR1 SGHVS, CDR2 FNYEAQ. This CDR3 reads CASSYRGLSYEQYF. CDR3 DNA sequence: TGTGCCAGCAGCTACCGTGGCCTCTCCTACGAGCAGTACTTC.